The entry below gives a single T cell receptor beta chain sequence along with its context. The antigen remains unidentified. CDR3 regions were amplified by Arm-PCR using iRepertoire HTBI primers to build TCR beta libraries. TCRdb ran MiXCR on the multiplex PCR reads and lists one entry per CDR3 protein. The table has 500,000 or so distinct CDR3 sequences, 15% to 20% seen once. This sample was included in a study of regulatory T cells in long-lasting Graves disease. General study findings and limits: Comparison showed that persistent patients shared more public clonotypes (2,741) than new patients (roughly 970).

The CDR3 runs to 14 residues. J gave up 8 bases and V 6 bases, and 7 bases lay outside the gene matches. Germline V gene data show CDR1 as MNHEY and CDR2 as SVGEGT. Described time point: newly diagnosed GD, antithyroid drugs for less than 3 months. Construction of the TCR library relied on RNA isolated from PBMCs. Roughly 10 milliliters of peripheral blood were taken and placed in EDTA tubes. The same specimen was also included in a second study, on T cells in Graves' hyperthyroidism and ophthalmopathy. Per that paper: TCR CDR3 regions were first amplified by RT-PCR with HTBI primers. Prediction of ophthalmopathy progression came a median approximately 6.5 months pre-onset.

The V gene is TRBV6-2 or TRBV6-3, the J gene TRBJ2-2; 9 bases map to TRBD1. The TCR originated in a man in his forties with Graves disease. This material consisted of peripheral blood mononuclear cells (PBMCs), taken at new diagnosis, from a patient treated with antithyroid drugs. The DNA of the CDR3 is TGTGCCAGCAGACCACAGGGGGCAGCGGGGGAGCTGTTTTTT. Translating it yields CASRPQGAAGELFF.